This passage covers 32 T cell receptor beta chains from one sample sequenced in a study of cytomegalovirus exposure and HLA in healthy donors. The PCR ran on 60 Vbeta and 13 Jbeta primers. Clones were read by immunoSEQ multiplex PCR, and TCRdb kept only the in-frame ones, dropping some. The sample carries around 130,000 clones, approximately 80% recorded once. The sample was PBMCs. The receptors come from a woman aged 18-29 years in good health and CMV-seronegative.

The chain recombines TRBV13 with TRBJ2-6, with no clear D. CDR3 size: 16 residues. CDR1 and CDR2 (germline): PRHDT, FYEKMQ (reference sequence). V lost 7 bases and J 2 bases, leaving 15 bases between the germline ends. CDR3 protein: CASTSDTSTGANVLTF. The CDR3, as DNA: TGTGCCAGCACCTCCGATACGAGTACTGGGGCCAACGTCCTGACTTTC.

The gene calls are TRBV5-1 and TRBJ1-2; tentatively, D is TRBD1 (6 bases). The CDR3 is 15 residues long. V lost 4 bases and J lost 4, with 17 bases in between. Germline CDR1 SGHRS, CDR2 YFSETQ. The CDR3 coding sequence is TGCGCCAGCAGCCTGGGGGGGCGCTTTACCTATGGCTACACCTTC. Translated, it gives CASSLGGRFTYGYTF. Based on the CDR3 plus reference TRBV5-1 and TRBJ1-2, the full variable domain is KAGVTQTPRYLIKTRGQQVTLSCSPISGHRSVSWYQQTPGQGLQFLFEYFSETQRNKGNFPGRFSGRQFSNSRSEMNVSTLELGDSALYLCASSLGGRFTYGYTFGSGTRLTVV.

This clone turned up a few times. V and J are TRBV7-8 and TRBJ2-5; the match to TRBD2 covers 10 bases. With V trimmed by 2 bases and J by 5 bases, 2 bases remained unmatched. The V gene's germline CDR1 is SGHVS and CDR2 FQNEAQ. The CDR3 has 14 amino acids. The CDR3: CASSLLSGGETQYF. DNA of the CDR3: TGTGCCAGCAGCTTACTTAGCGGGGGGGAGACCCAGTACTTC.

This clone was observed a few times. The chain has TRBV5-6 and TRBJ2-3; 9 bases line up with TRBD2. There are 16 residues in the CDR3. Germline-derived CDR1 and CDR2 are SGHDT and YYEEEE. V was pared by 3 bases and J by 11 bases, with 16 bases of the junction left unmatched. The CDR3 reads CASSSGPQTSGTRQYF. The CDR3 bases are TGTGCCAGCAGCTCGGGTCCGCAGACTAGCGGCACCCGGCAGTATTTT.

This chain's CDR3 is CASSEGTGFLSYTF. In DNA form, the CDR3 reads TGTGCCAGCAGTGAAGGGACAGGGTTTTTGAGCTACACCTTC. The V call is TRBV25-1, the J call TRBJ1-2; TRBD1 matches 9 bases. With V trimmed by 2 bases and J by 9 bases, 7 bases remained unmatched. CDR1 and CDR2 from the germline V gene are MGHDK and SYGVNS. This CDR3 comprises 14 residues.

This rearrangement joins TRBV5-6 to TRBJ2-7, with D tentatively TRBD2 (6 bases). CDR3 length equals 13 residues. Trimming shortened V by 0 bases and J by 11 bases, and 15 bases separated the two germline ends. Germline V CDR1 and CDR2: SGHDT, YYEEEE. CDR3 loop: CASSLARQGGKYF. CDR3 DNA: TGTGCCAGCAGCTTGGCCCGGCAGGGCGGGAAGTACTTC.

The V call is TRBV11-2, the J call TRBJ2-7, with TRBD2 matching 7 bases. Looked up from germline, CDR1 is SGHAT and CDR2 is FQNNGV. V was clipped by 5 bases and J by 6 bases; unmatched bases: 7. CDR3 size: 13 residues. CDR3 bases: TGTGCCAGCAGCCTCCGCCCGGGGGGCGAGCAGTACTTC. It encodes CASSLRPGGEQYF.

The rearrangement joins TRBV5-1 to TRBJ2-2, with D possibly matching TRBD2 (5 bases). CDR1 and CDR2 (germline): SGHRS, YFSETQ. The CDR3 covers 13 residues. Trimming pared 5 bases from V and 4 bases from J, leaving 9 bases between. The CDR3 region is CASSESGTGELFF. DNA of the CDR3: TGCGCCAGCAGTGAAAGCGGCACCGGGGAGCTGTTTTTT.

For the CDR3, the DNA is TGTGCCAGCAATCCTCGGGGTCACACTGAAGCTTTCTTT. It is translated as CASNPRGHTEAFF. This chain joins TRBV9 and TRBJ1-1; unclear D gene. The V end was cut by 6 bases, the J end by 3 bases, with 12 bases between. Per germline, CDR1 SGDLS and CDR2 YYNGEE. The CDR3 totals 13 residues.

The rearrangement joins TRBV6-1 to TRBJ2-2; TRBD1 aligns across 10 bases. The CDR3 spans 16 residues. CDR1 and CDR2 from the germline V gene are MNHNS and SASEGT. J lost 6 bases, V lost 4 bases, and 8 bases had no gene match. CDR3 sequence: CASSGGDRGMAGELFF. In nucleotides, the CDR3 is TGTGCCAGCAGTGGAGGGGACAGGGGTATGGCCGGGGAGCTGTTTTTT.

This chain uses TRBV2 with TRBJ1-4; D is perhaps TRBD1 (6 bases). The CDR3 consists of 12 residues. Trimming removed 7 bases from V and 10 bases from J, with 13 bases in between. Per germline, CDR1 SNHLY and CDR2 FYNNEI. This chain's CDR3 is CASTTGLGKLFF. The CDR3 DNA is TGTGCCAGCACGACAGGCTTGGGAAAACTGTTTTTT.

The chain employs TRBV6-1 and TRBJ1-2, with 7 bases that match TRBD1. The CDR3 has 13 residues. The V gene's germline CDR1 is MNHNS and CDR2 SASEGT. The ends lost 7 bases at V and 4 bases at J; junction bases unmatched: 6. As DNA, the CDR3 is TGTGCCAGCATGGACAGGCTCTTCTATGGCTACACCTTC. Its translation is CASMDRLFYGYTF.

There are a few counts of this clone. The rearrangement uses TRBV5-6 and TRBJ2-6; 9 bases match TRBD2. The CDR3 is 19 amino acids. V gave up 1 base and J gave up 2 bases; unmatched junction bases: 10. CDR1 SGHDT and CDR2 YYEEEE come from the germline V gene. The CDR3 nucleotides read TGTGCCAGCAGCTTGAGTCTAGCGGGATCTCGACCTGGGGCCAACGTCCTGACTTTC. Translation: CASSLSLAGSRPGANVLTF.

The V call is TRBV25-1, the J call TRBJ2-1; 11 nucleotides match TRBD2. Germline CDR1 is MGHDK and CDR2 is SYGVNS. Germline trimming cut 3 bases from V and 5 bases from J; bases unmatched to any gene: 3. The CDR3 totals 15 residues. The CDR3 DNA sequence: TGTGCCAGCAGTGACCCACTAGCGGGAGACAATGAGCAGTTCTTC. This gives the protein CASSDPLAGDNEQFF.

This clone was detected a few times. This sequence joins TRBV30 and TRBJ1-6; 7 positions match TRBD1. This CDR3 contains 14 residues. Germline V CDR1 and CDR2: GTSNPN, SVGIG (reference sequence). V gave up 3 bases and J gave up 9 bases; unmatched junction bases: 8. The CDR3 DNA follows: TGTGCCTGGAGCCCCGGGACAGCCGGTTCACCCCTCCACTTT. It specifies CAWSPGTAGSPLHF.

The chain couples TRBV7-2 to TRBJ2-7, with D unresolved. The V gene's germline CDR1 is SGHTA and CDR2 FQGNSA. CDR3 length: 14 amino acids. V lost 1 base and J lost 2, with 9 bases in between. The CDR3 loop reads CASSLVQLTYEQYF. The CDR3 bases are TGTGCCAGCAGCTTAGTACAGCTTACCTACGAGCAGTACTTC.

This clone was seen a single time. The CDR3 end shows no conserved phenylalanine or tryptophan, and so a read error is likely. CDR3 sequence reads: CASSAGPLGGVLTS. The DNA for the CDR3 is TGTGCCAGCAGCGCCGGGCCTTTGGGGGGTGTCCTGACTTCC. This chain joins TRBV13 and TRBJ2-6; weak D call: TRBD2 (6 bases). Trimming took 5 bases from V and 13 from J, leaving 18 bases between them. The length of the CDR3 is 14 residues. From germline, CDR1 is PRHDT and CDR2 FYEKMQ (reference sequence).

The chain recombines TRBV9 with TRBJ2-7; 8 bases fit TRBD2. The length of the CDR3 is 14 residues. The V and J ends lost 0 bases and 4 bases, in that order; junction bases with no gene match: 3. The germline V gene has CDR1 SGDLS and CDR2 YYNGEE. This CDR3 is CASSVGAGEYEQYF. Written as DNA, the CDR3 is TGTGCCAGCAGCGTAGGAGCGGGAGAGTACGAGCAGTACTTC.

This clone was observed a handful of times. The chain combines TRBV9 with TRBJ1-2, with TRBD1 as a possible D gene (6 bases). From germline, CDR1 is SGDLS and CDR2 YYNGEE. The V and J ends lost 4 bases and 8 bases respectively, with 21 bases between them. The CDR3 is 15 amino acids. In DNA form, the CDR3 reads TGTGCCAGCAGCCTAAAACCCGGGGGGCGAGGCGGCTACACCTTC. Its protein is CASSLKPGGRGGYTF.

This chain connects TRBV5-1 to TRBJ2-5; 7 nucleotides align to TRBD1. The germline V gene encodes CDR1 SGHRS and CDR2 YFSETQ. This CDR3 comprises 14 residues. Germline trimming cut 4 bases from V and 2 bases from J; bases unmatched to any gene: 5. DNA of the CDR3: TGCGCCAGCAGCCCCGGGACAGCACAAGAGACCCAGTACTTC. Translated: CASSPGTAQETQYF.

This CDR3 reads CASSLAGSGALVTEAFF. The CDR3 DNA is TGCGCCAGCAGCTTGGCAGGGAGCGGGGCCCTCGTCACTGAAGCTTTCTTT. The V and J genes are TRBV5-1 and TRBJ1-1, with D possibly matching TRBD1 (5 bases). The CDR3 sequence is 17 residues long. The germline CDR1 and CDR2 sequences are SGHRS and YFSETQ. V was trimmed by 0 bases and J by 4 bases, leaving 19 bases between them.

The table lists this clone with a few counts. The V gene is TRBV4-2, the J gene TRBJ2-3; 7 positions agree with TRBD2. V shed 1 base and J 3 bases; nucleotides not matched to a gene: 4. The CDR3 covers 15 residues. Germline V gives CDR1 LGHNA, CDR2 YNFKEQ. The CDR3: CASSQGAGRTDTQYF. The CDR3 DNA is TGTGCCAGCAGCCAAGGAGCGGGGAGGACAGATACGCAGTATTTT.

The rearrangement uses TRBV6-4 and TRBJ2-3; TRBD2 agrees at 7 bases. This CDR3 is 15 amino acids long. The germline V gene has CDR1 MRHNA and CDR2 SNTAGT. V shed 3 bases, J shed 6 bases, and the junction held 9 bases outside the gene matches. CDR3 region: CASSEFGFGGDTQYF. CDR3 coding DNA: TGTGCCAGCAGTGAGTTTGGCTTCGGGGGGGATACGCAGTATTTT.

This sequence joins TRBV4-1 and TRBJ2-2, with a weak D call TRBD1 (6 bases). Trimming left V 1 base short and J 6 bases short, with 12 bases between. This CDR3 has 15 amino acids. The germline CDR1 and CDR2 sequences are MGHRA and YSYEKL. CDR3 sequence: CASSQGQGSAGELFF. CDR3 nucleotides: TGCGCCAGCAGCCAAGGCCAGGGGTCCGCCGGGGAGCTGTTTTTT.

V and J are TRBV27 and TRBJ1-1; no clear D gene. Trimming cost V 3 bases and J 4 bases, with 15 bases left between them. Germline V gene data show CDR1 as MNHEY and CDR2 as SMNVEV (reference sequence). CDR3 length equals 15 residues. In nucleotides, the CDR3 is TGTGCCAGCAGTTTTTACCAGGTCCGGGGCACTGAAGCTTTCTTT. Its translation is CASSFYQVRGTEAFF.

The gene calls are TRBV4-2 and TRBJ2-1; TRBD2 aligns across 7 bases. V lost 4 bases to trimming and J lost 7 bases; unmatched junction nucleotides: 16. Germline CDR1 reads LGHNA; CDR2 reads YNFKEQ. CDR3 length equals 17 residues. The CDR3 coding sequence is TGTGCCAGCAGCCGCCAACGGGGCACTAGCGAGCGAAATGAGCAGTTCTTC. Amino acids: CASSRQRGTSERNEQFF.

This chain links TRBV4-2 with TRBJ1-1; tentatively, D is TRBD1 (5 bases). The CDR3 extends over 18 amino acids. V lost 0 bases and J 0 bases, leaving 17 bases between the germline ends. CDR1 LGHNA and CDR2 YNFKEQ come from the germline V gene. CDR3 residues: CASSQEILSQGMNTEAFF. For the CDR3, the DNA is TGTGCCAGCAGCCAAGAAATCTTATCTCAGGGAATGAACACTGAAGCTTTCTTT.

V is TRBV7-9 and J is TRBJ2-3; D gene ambiguous. The germline V and J ends were trimmed by 3 bases and 11 bases, with 15 bases remaining between them. The CDR3 runs to 13 residues. Germline V CDR1 and CDR2: SEHNR, FQNEAQ (reference sequence). In DNA, the CDR3 is TGTGCCAGCAGCTTTTTAACTACTTATCAGCAGTATTTT. This sequence encodes CASSFLTTYQQYF. Based on the CDR3 plus reference TRBV7-9 and TRBJ2-3, the full variable domain is DTGVSQNPRHKITKRGQNVTFRCDPISEHNRLYWYRQTLGQGPEFLTYFQNEAQLEKSRLLSDRFSAERPKGSFSTLEIQRTEQGDSAMYLCASSFLTTYQQYFGPGTRLTVL.

The chain combines TRBV6-5 with TRBJ1-5; D is possibly TRBD1 (6 bases). The CDR3 runs to 15 residues. Per germline, CDR1 MNHEY and CDR2 SVGAGI. V dropped 6 bases and J dropped 0 bases, with 12 bases sitting between them. CDR3 nucleotides: TGTGCCAGCAGCAGAACAGGGTATAGCAATCAGCCCCAGCATTTT. Translated, it gives CASSRTGYSNQPQHF.

The rearrangement uses TRBV4-3 and TRBJ2-7; D is unresolved. Trimming removed 1 base from V and 3 bases from J, with 7 bases in between. From germline, CDR1 is LGHNA and CDR2 YSLEER. The CDR3 is made up of 13 amino acids. CDR3 in amino acids: CASSQAPGYEQYF. The CDR3 DNA reads TGCGCCAGCAGCCAAGCCCCCGGCTACGAGCAGTACTTC.

The chain links TRBV7-6 to TRBJ2-1, with TRBD1 matching over 7 bases. V shed 2 bases and J 3 bases; nucleotides not matched to a gene: 10. This CDR3 comprises 17 residues. The germline gives CDR1 SGHVS, CDR2 FNYEAQ. CDR3 loop: CASSLLAGTDLYNEQFF. In DNA form, the CDR3 reads TGTGCCAGCAGCTTACTCGCCGGGACAGACCTCTACAATGAGCAGTTCTTC.

This clone has only one observation. The V and J genes are TRBV15 and TRBJ2-5; D perhaps matches TRBD1 (5 bases). The V gene lost 8 bases and the J gene lost 5 bases, with 9 bases spanning the gap. The CDR3 length is 11 residues. CDR1 is LNHNV and CDR2 is YYDKDF in the germline V gene (reference sequence). The CDR3 reads CATGAYETQYF. The CDR3 DNA reads as TGTGCCACCGGGGCGTATGAGACCCAGTACTTC.